This TCR beta chain was identified during a study of shared clonotypes between healthy human individuals. With 3 bases removed from V and 4 bases from J, the gap between germline ends came to 18 bases. The V gene's germline CDR1 is MDHEN and CDR2 SYDVKM. The CDR3 is 16 amino acids. Only in-frame clones appear in the TCRdb table, and some are missing; sequencing was by immunoSEQ multiplex PCR. The table includes about 990,000 clones, approximately 80% detected once. Sequenced material: memory CD4+ T cells from PBMCs. Subset meaning: CD45RA-negative fraction. The TCR comes from a man aged 18 to 29 in good health. Some clones in this sample may be carry-over from other donors' samples. The rearrangement joins TRBV28 to TRBJ1-1; D possibly corresponds to TRBD1 (5 bases). The CDR3 here is CASSFWSGTEGTEAFF. In nucleotides, the CDR3 is TGTGCCAGCAGTTTTTGGTCAGGGACTGAAGGCACTGAAGCTTTCTTT.